The 14 T cell receptor beta chains reported below all come from one sample, sequenced in a study of T cell responses to AZD1222 COVID-19 vaccine (dated by TCRdb to the early 2020s). The time point label, as the study defines it: baseline before first vaccination. Receptors were amplified or captured by the immunoSEQ multiplex PCR assay. What TCRdb holds here is the immuneACCESS table cut down to in-frame rearrangements. Part of the clones is not present; checked against another copy, under half of the missing clones reflect an unresolved V gene, and the others are unexplained. The sample table records tens of thousands of clones; around 86% of these occur just once. Over 15% of the sample belongs to the ten largest clones. The sample in question was peripheral blood, obtained on day 0 of AZD1222 vaccination. These receptors were collected from an adult in good health.

This chain joins TRBV28 and TRBJ1-1, with a possible D match to TRBD1 (6 bases). CDR1 is MDHEN and CDR2 is SYDVKM in the germline V gene. V lost 7 bases and J lost 3, with 24 bases in between. This CDR3 is 17 amino acids long. The CDR3 DNA follows: TGTGCCAGCACGACGGGGGCGAATCCGGCGGGGGACACTGAAGCTTTCTTT. It codes for CASTTGANPAGDTEAFF. The full variable domain, rest sourced from reference TRBV28 and TRBJ1-1, is DVKVTQSSRYLVKRTGEKVFLECVQDMDHENMFWYRQDPGLGLRLIYFSYDVKMKEKGDIPEGYSVSREKKERFSLILESASTNQTSMYLCASTTGANPAGDTEAFFGQGTRLTVV.

The V call is TRBV30, the J call TRBJ2-6, with TRBD1 identical over 8 bases. J gave up 13 bases and V 6 bases, and 5 bases lay outside the gene matches. The CDR3 totals 11 residues. Germline V gene data show CDR1 as GTSNPN and CDR2 as SVGIG (reference sequence). The CDR3: CACGQGGVLTF. CDR3 nucleotide sequence: TGTGCCTGTGGACAGGGAGGTGTCCTGACTTTC. Supplemented by reference TRBV30 and TRBJ2-6, the full variable domain reads SQTIHQWPATLVQPVGSPLSLECTVEGTSNPNLYWYRQAAGRGLQLLFYSVGIGQISSEVPQNLSASRPQDRQFILSSKKLLLSDSGFYLCACGQGGVLTFGAGSRLTVL.

V is TRBV19 and J is TRBJ2-3, with D perhaps given as TRBD1 or TRBD2 (5 bases each). The CDR3 runs 15 residues. Trimming took 6 bases from V and 2 from J, leaving 15 bases between them. Germline CDR1 and CDR2: LNHDA and SQIVND (reference sequence). CDR3 protein: CASSYRDGLTDTQYF. CDR3 in DNA: TGTGCCAGTAGCTACCGGGACGGCCTCACAGATACGCAGTATTTT.

The chain carries TRBV7-9 and TRBJ1-1; the D gene is possibly TRBD1 (6 bases). V was clipped by 0 bases and J by 5 bases, with 13 bases between them. The CDR3 has 15 residues. Germline CDR1 is SEHNR and CDR2 is FQNEAQ (reference sequence). The CDR3 DNA reads TGTGCCAGCAGCTTAGCTCAACCCACAGGGACTGAAGCTTTCTTT. Its translation is CASSLAQPTGTEAFF.

The J gene is TRBJ1-1, the V gene TRBV25-1, with TRBD1 as a possible D gene (5 bases). The CDR3 has 15 amino acids. From germline, CDR1 is MGHDK and CDR2 SYGVNS. Trimming pared 5 bases from V and 3 bases from J, leaving 16 bases between. CDR3 coding DNA: TGTGCCAGCAGTCGGGTCGGAGAAGGGGACACTGAAGCTTTCTTT. Translating gives CASSRVGEGDTEAFF.

The chain uses TRBV28 and TRBJ2-5, with D possibly TRBD1 on 5 matching bases. Trimming removed 8 bases from V and 2 bases from J, with 15 bases in between. CDR1 and CDR2 (germline): MDHEN, SYDVKM. The CDR3 contains 14 residues. CDR3 nucleotide sequence: TGTGCCAGCCTAGATCAGGGCTCTCAAGAGACCCAGTACTTC. Translating it yields CASLDQGSQETQYF.

The rearrangement links TRBV18 to TRBJ1-5; D is ambiguous. Germline CDR1 reads KGHSH; CDR2 reads LQKENI. V was pared by 3 bases and J by 0 bases, with 12 bases between. The CDR3 extends over 16 amino acids. Here the CDR3 reads CASSPFTEISNQPQHF. The DNA for the CDR3 is TGTGCCAGCTCACCCTTCACAGAGATTAGCAATCAGCCCCAGCATTTT.

V usage is TRBV6-1 and J usage is TRBJ1-1; a weak D match, TRBD1 (6 bases). V lost 3 bases to trimming and J lost 5 bases, with 7 bases between them. The CDR3 is 12 residues long. CDR1 and CDR2 (germline): MNHNS, SASEGT. The CDR3 region has the DNA TGTGCCAGCAGTGACGGACAGACTGAAGCTTTCTTT. The encoded protein is CASSDGQTEAFF.

This clone has just a few counts. The chain couples TRBV28 to TRBJ2-7; 7 bases are a match to TRBD1. Germline loops: CDR1 MDHEN, CDR2 SYDVKM. CDR3 length equals 15 residues. The trim removed 4 bases at V and 2 bases at J, leaving 8 bases unmatched. CDR3 in DNA: TGTGCCAGCAGTTCGGACAGGACAATCCCCTACGAGCAGTACTTC. Amino acid sequence: CASSSDRTIPYEQYF. Full variable domain (rest looked up from reference TRBV28 and TRBJ2-7): DVKVTQSSRYLVKRTGEKVFLECVQDMDHENMFWYRQDPGLGLRLIYFSYDVKMKEKGDIPEGYSVSREKKERFSLILESASTNQTSMYLCASSSDRTIPYEQYFGPGTRLTVT.

The chain uses TRBV4-3 and TRBJ1-2; no firm D call. The CDR3 runs 14 residues. Between the trimmed V and J ends, which lost 0 bases and 8 bases, there was a span of 13 bases. Germline-derived CDR1 and CDR2 are LGHNA and YSLEER. The CDR3 loop is CASSQDGRGEGYTF. DNA of the CDR3: TGCGCCAGCAGCCAAGATGGTCGAGGAGAAGGCTACACCTTC.

By share, this clone ranks as medium-sized. The chain couples TRBV5-4 to TRBJ1-4; maybe TRBD1 (6 bases). This CDR3 has 15 residues. Per germline, CDR1 SGHNT and CDR2 YYREEE (reference sequence). V was pared by 3 bases and J by 6 bases, with 15 bases between. CDR3 nucleotide sequence: TGTGCCAGCAGCTCAAACAGGGCCCTTGATGAAAAACTGTTTTTT. Residues: CASSSNRALDEKLFF.

The V gene is TRBV3-1 (or the pseudogene TRBV3-2), the J gene TRBJ1-5; D call uncertain. CDR3 length equals 14 residues. The V end was cut by 4 bases, the J end by 2 bases, with 9 bases between. The germline V gene has CDR1 LGHDT and CDR2 YNNKEL (reference sequence). The DNA of the CDR3 is TGTGCCAGCAGCCCCATGTATGGCAATCAGCCCCAGCATTTT. Translation gives CASSPMYGNQPQHF.

The gene calls are TRBV7-2 and TRBJ2-3; D uncertain. CDR3 size: 16 residues. The germline gives CDR1 SGHTA, CDR2 FQGNSA. Trimming left V 1 base short and J 1 base short, with 12 bases between. CDR3 sequence (DNA): TGTGCCAGCAGCTTAGGTCCCCTGCCGGGCACAGATACGCAGTATTTT. Encoded protein: CASSLGPLPGTDTQYF. Full variable domain (rest looked up from reference TRBV7-2 and TRBJ2-3): GAGVSQSPSNKVTEKGKDVELRCDPISGHTALYWYRQSLGQGLEFLIYFQGNSAPDKSGLPSDRFSAERTGGSVSTLTIQRTQQEDSAVYLCASSLGPLPGTDTQYFGPGTRLTVL.

The V gene is TRBV4-1, the J gene TRBJ1-5, with D hard to call. Per germline, CDR1 MGHRA and CDR2 YSYEKL. The V end was cut by 1 base, the J end by 6 bases, with 13 bases between. The CDR3 extends over 15 amino acids. This CDR3 reads CASSQVVALSQPQHF. The CDR3 DNA follows: TGCGCCAGCAGCCAAGTAGTCGCGCTATCTCAGCCCCAGCATTTT.